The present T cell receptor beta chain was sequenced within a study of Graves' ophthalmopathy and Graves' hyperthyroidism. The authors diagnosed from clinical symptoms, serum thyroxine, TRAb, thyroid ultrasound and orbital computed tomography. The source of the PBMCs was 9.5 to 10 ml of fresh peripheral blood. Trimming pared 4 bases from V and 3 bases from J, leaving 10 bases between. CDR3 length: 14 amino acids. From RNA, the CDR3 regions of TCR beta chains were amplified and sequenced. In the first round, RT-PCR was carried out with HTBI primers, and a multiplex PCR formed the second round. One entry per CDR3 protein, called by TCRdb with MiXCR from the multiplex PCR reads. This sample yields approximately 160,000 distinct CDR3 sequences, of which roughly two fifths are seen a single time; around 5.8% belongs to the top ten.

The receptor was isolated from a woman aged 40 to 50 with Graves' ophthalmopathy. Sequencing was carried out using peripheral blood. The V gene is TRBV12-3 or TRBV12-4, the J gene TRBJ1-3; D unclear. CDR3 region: CASSSDYYGNTIYF. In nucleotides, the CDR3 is TGTGCCAGCAGTTCTGACTATTATGGAAACACCATATATTTT.